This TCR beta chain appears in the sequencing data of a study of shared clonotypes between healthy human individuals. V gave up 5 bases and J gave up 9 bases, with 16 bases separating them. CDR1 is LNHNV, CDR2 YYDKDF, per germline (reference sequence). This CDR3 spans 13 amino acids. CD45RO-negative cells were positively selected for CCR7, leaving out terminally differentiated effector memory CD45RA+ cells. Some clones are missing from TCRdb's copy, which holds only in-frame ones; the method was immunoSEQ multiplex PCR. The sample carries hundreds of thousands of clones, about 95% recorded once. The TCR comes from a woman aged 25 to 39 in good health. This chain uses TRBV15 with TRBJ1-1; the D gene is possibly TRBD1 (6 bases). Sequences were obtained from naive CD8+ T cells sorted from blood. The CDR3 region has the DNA TGTGCCACCAGCCCAGATCGGGACACCCAAGCTTTCTTT. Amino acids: CATSPDRDTQAFF. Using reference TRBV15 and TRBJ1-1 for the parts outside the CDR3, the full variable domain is DAMVIQNPRYQVTQFGKPVTLSCSQTLNHNVMYWYQQKSSQAPKLLFHYYDKDFNNEADTPDNFQSRRPNTSFCFLDIRSPGLGDTAMYLCATSPDRDTQAFFGQGTRLTVV.